The 30 T cell receptor beta chains below come from one sample, sequenced in a study of blood T cells in healthy people across ages. Together with a sample-barcoded 5' primer, a J-beta primer mix was included in a second PCR lasting roughly 6 to 12 cycles. One entry per CDR3 protein, called by TCRdb with MiXCR from the 5' RACE reads. The sample has over 700,000 distinct CDR3 sequences, around half seen once. What was sequenced was blood. The receptors stem from a man older than 75 in good health.

The chain links TRBV20-1 to TRBJ1-2; D is unresolved. V dropped 4 bases and J dropped 8 bases, with 20 bases sitting between them. The CDR3 consists of 14 residues. CDR1 DFQATT and CDR2 SNEGSKA come from the germline V gene (reference sequence). The CDR3 region has the DNA TGCAGTGCTATGAACATTCCTAGGGCGGGGGGCTACACCTTC. This codes for CSAMNIPRAGGYTF.

The V gene is TRBV2, the J gene TRBJ2-7, with D possibly matching TRBD1 (6 bases). In germline, CDR1 is SNHLY, CDR2 FYNNEI. The CDR3 is 14 amino acids. The V gene lost 6 bases and the J gene lost 3 bases, with 15 bases spanning the gap. CDR3 sequence (DNA): TGTGCCAGCAGGGGACACTTGGGGCGCTACGAGCAGTACTTC. Amino acid sequence: CASRGHLGRYEQYF.

The chain joins TRBV6-1 to TRBJ2-7, with TRBD2 identical over 11 bases. The CDR3 extends over 13 amino acids. From germline, CDR1 is MNHNS and CDR2 SASEGT. V trimming: 6 bases; J trimming: 7 bases; junction bases outside the gene matches: 5. The CDR3 DNA is TGTGCCAGCAGACTAGCGGGAGCTGGTGAGCAGTACTTC. As protein: CASRLAGAGEQYF.

This chain uses TRBV29-1 with TRBJ2-3, with a weak D call TRBD2 (6 bases). Trimming shortened V by 1 base and J by 4 bases, and 15 bases separated the two germline ends. Germline V gene data show CDR1 as SQVTM and CDR2 as ANQGSEA. The length of the CDR3 is 15 residues. The CDR3 region has the DNA TGCAGCGTTGAAGGCACTATCGGGAGCGCAGATACGCAGTATTTT. This gives the protein CSVEGTIGSADTQYF.

The chain has TRBV6-5 and TRBJ2-2, with TRBD2 matching 10 bases. This CDR3 region has 16 residues. With V trimmed by 6 bases and J by 9 bases, 13 bases remained unmatched. Germline CDR1 MNHEY, CDR2 SVGAGI. The CDR3 reads CASSLLAGTVGRELFF. The CDR3 coding sequence is TGTGCCAGCAGCCTACTAGCGGGAACTGTCGGCAGGGAGCTGTTTTTT.

The rearrangement joins TRBV12-3 or TRBV12-4 to TRBJ2-7; TRBD2 might be the D (6 bases). This CDR3 has 15 residues. V was shortened by 3 bases and J by 0 bases, with 12 bases between the two germline ends. This CDR3 reads CASSFRSGSSYEQYF. In DNA form, the CDR3 reads TGTGCCAGCAGTTTTCGTAGCGGAAGCTCCTACGAGCAGTACTTC.

CDR3 loop: CASSFGPSYNEQFF. The CDR3, as DNA: TGTGCCAGCAGCTTCGGTCCCTCCTACAATGAGCAGTTCTTC. The chain is built from TRBV7-3 and TRBJ2-1; unclear D gene. The germline gives CDR1 SGHTA, CDR2 FQGTGA. This CDR3 comprises 14 residues. V shed 3 bases and J shed 0 bases, with 6 bases lying between them.

The chain joins TRBV6-6 to TRBJ1-2; no reliable D call. The germline V and J ends were trimmed by 0 bases and 5 bases, with 13 bases remaining between them. CDR3 length equals 15 residues. Germline V gene sequence: CDR1 MNHNY, CDR2 SVGAGI (reference sequence). The CDR3 loop reads CASSYSEGMGYGYTF. In nucleotides, the CDR3 is TGTGCCAGCAGTTACTCAGAGGGTATGGGGTATGGCTACACCTTC.

The CDR3 here is CASTERAGKNIQYF. Written as DNA, the CDR3 is TGTGCCAGCACCGAGCGGGCGGGGAAAAACATTCAGTACTTC. V usage is TRBV27 and J usage is TRBJ2-4; D might be TRBD2 (6 bases). The germline V and J ends were trimmed by 7 bases and 4 bases, with 14 bases remaining between them. The CDR3 has 14 residues. The germline V gene has CDR1 MNHEY and CDR2 SMNVEV (reference sequence).

The gene calls are TRBV5-1 and TRBJ1-1; D is unresolved. This CDR3 region has 14 residues. V was trimmed by 2 bases and J by 4 bases, leaving 12 bases between them. Germline V lookup: CDR1 SGHRS, CDR2 YFSETQ. The CDR3 region is CASSFLLQGTEAFF. CDR3 bases: TGCGCCAGCAGCTTCCTATTGCAAGGCACTGAAGCTTTCTTT.

Concerning this clonotype: A much more abundant neighbour one base away suggests this may be a read error. The genes are TRBV9 and TRBJ2-1; TRBD2 agrees at 13 bases. Germline V gene data show CDR1 as SGDLS and CDR2 as YYNGEE. The CDR3 loop spans 16 amino acids. The chain's CDR3 is CAGREGLAGTLAEQFF. The CDR3 nucleotides are TGTGCCGGCAGGGAGGGACTAGCGGGGACCCTCGCCGAGCAGTTCTTC.

V and J are TRBV6-5 and TRBJ2-5; D is unclear. Judging by the DNA end, TRBJ2-7 fits better; the J call may be wrong. The CDR3 loop spans 12 amino acids. Looked up from germline, CDR1 is MNHEY and CDR2 is SVGAGI. The CDR3 sequence: CASSYSRSEQYF. The DNA of the CDR3 is TGTGCCAGCAGTTACTCGAGGAGCGAGCAGTACTTC.

The gene calls are TRBV14 and TRBJ1-4; TRBD1 agrees at 10 bases. Germline CDR1 reads SGHDN; CDR2 reads FVKESK. Trimming at V came to 5 bases and at J to 8 bases, leaving 5 bases not matched to a gene. The CDR3 consists of 14 residues. The CDR3 nucleotides read TGTGCCAGCAGCGACAGGGGGCAAAGAGAAAAACTGTTTTTT. This sequence encodes CASSDRGQREKLFF.

CDR3 sequence: CASVGAGPSSGANVLTF. In DNA form, the CDR3 reads TGTGCCAGCGTTGGGGCGGGCCCGAGCTCTGGGGCCAACGTCCTGACTTTC. The chain links TRBV28 to TRBJ2-6; D assignment may be TRBD1 or TRBD2 (5 bases each). Trimming cost V 8 bases and J 0 bases, with 17 bases left between them. Germline assignment: CDR1 MDHEN and CDR2 SYDVKM. CDR3 length equals 17 residues.

This clonotype was counted only a few times. CDR3 DNA: TGTGCCATCAGCGGCGACTTGATAAAGGGAACCTACGAGCAGTACTTC. It encodes CAISGDLIKGTYEQYF. This chain uses TRBV10-3 with TRBJ2-7; no firm D call. The CDR3 has 16 amino acids. The V end was cut by 6 bases, the J end by 2 bases, with 20 bases between. Germline V lookup: CDR1 ENHRY, CDR2 SYGVKD.

The chain recombines TRBV4-1 with TRBJ2-7; TRBD1 agrees at 9 bases. The germline CDR1 and CDR2 sequences are MGHRA and YSYEKL. This CDR3 region has 17 residues. V lost 4 bases to trimming and J lost 5 bases; unmatched junction nucleotides: 15. CDR3 sequence: CASSREYPDRGKDEQYF. CDR3 bases: TGCGCCAGCAGCCGAGAATACCCGGACAGGGGCAAAGACGAGCAGTACTTC.

V is TRBV20-1 and J is TRBJ2-7, with 7 bases identical to TRBD2. The CDR3 sequence is 16 residues long. With V trimmed by 0 bases and J by 0 bases, 8 bases remained unmatched. CDR1 is DFQATT, CDR2 SNEGSKA, per germline (reference sequence). The CDR3 loop is CSARDPKRGNSYEQYF. DNA of the CDR3: TGCAGTGCTAGAGATCCGAAGCGGGGAAACTCCTACGAGCAGTACTTC.

As regards this clonotype: One end of the junction does not line up with germline, which may come from a read error. The J gene is TRBJ1-6, the V gene TRBV29-1; D is unresolved. The germline V gene has CDR1 SQVTM and CDR2 ANQGSEA. This CDR3 region has 11 residues. The CDR3 DNA reads as TGCAGCGTTGGGGGTAATCCACCCCTCCACTTT. It encodes CSVGGNPPLHF.

This clonotype occurred once. The V gene is TRBV21-1, the J gene TRBJ1-2; the table calls TRBD1, which could not be checked here. TRBV21-1 represents a pseudogene. The length of the CDR3 is 17 residues. CDR3 nucleotide sequence: TGTGCCAGCAGCCGAAAGGGGTCGCAGGGGGCCATGTGTGGCTACACCTTC. It encodes CASSRKGSQGAMCGYTF.

This clonotype has a handful of counts. The chain couples TRBV5-1 to TRBJ2-7; 9 bases align to TRBD1. Trimming removed 7 bases from V and 3 bases from J; junction bases left unmatched: 2. The CDR3 is 12 residues long. Per the germline V gene, CDR1 is SGHRS and CDR2 is YFSETQ. CDR3 region: CASGTGNYEQYF. The CDR3 DNA sequence: TGCGCCAGCGGGACAGGGAACTACGAGCAGTACTTC. The full variable domain, in which reference TRBV5-1 and TRBJ2-7 provide the parts outside the CDR3, is KAGVTQTPRYLIKTRGQQVTLSCSPISGHRSVSWYQQTPGQGLQFLFEYFSETQRNKGNFPGRFSGRQFSNSRSEMNVSTLELGDSALYLCASGTGNYEQYFGPGTRLTVT.

The chain has TRBV7-6 and TRBJ2-7; D possibly matches TRBD1 or TRBD2 (5 bases each). The CDR3 totals 17 residues. In germline, CDR1 is SGHVS, CDR2 FNYEAQ. V was cut by 4 bases and J by 3 bases, with 22 bases left in between. CDR3 sequence (DNA): TGTGCCAGCAGCTCTGCGGGTAGCCGGGACGCAAACTACGAGCAGTACTTC. Protein product: CASSSAGSRDANYEQYF.

The CDR3, as DNA: TGTGCCAGCAGTGAAGCTGAGACGGCCACCTATGGCTACACCTTC. It specifies CASSEAETATYGYTF. The chain links TRBV2 to TRBJ1-2, with unresolved D. CDR1 is SNHLY, CDR2 FYNNEI, per germline. Deletions cut 0 bases from V and 4 bases from J, with 12 bases between. The CDR3 has 15 amino acids.

The chain joins TRBV5-1 to TRBJ1-2, with a weak D call TRBD1 (6 bases). The germline V and J ends were trimmed by 4 bases and 4 bases, with 14 bases remaining between them. CDR3 length equals 14 residues. Looked up from germline, CDR1 is SGHRS and CDR2 is YFSETQ. The CDR3 protein is CASSPGQSAYGYTF. CDR3 sequence (DNA): TGCGCCAGCAGCCCCGGACAGAGCGCCTATGGCTACACCTTC.

This clonotype turned up a few times. The J gene is TRBJ2-1, the V gene TRBV20-1, with 11 bases that match TRBD1. The germline V gene has CDR1 DFQATT and CDR2 SNEGSKA (reference sequence). The CDR3 covers 16 residues. Germline trimming cut 1 base from V and 5 bases from J; bases unmatched to any gene: 7. In DNA, the CDR3 is TGCAGTGCTAGAGCGGGGGACAGGGGGACTAACAATGAGCAGTTCTTC. It codes for CSARAGDRGTNNEQFF.

This clonotype was recorded a few times. J is TRBJ2-5 and V is TRBV20-1, with D perhaps matching TRBD2 (7 bases). Germline loops: CDR1 DFQATT, CDR2 SNEGSKA (reference sequence). The V end was cut by 5 bases, the J end by 2 bases, with 18 bases between. This CDR3 is 15 amino acids long. CDR3 bases: TGCAGTGCTCCCGCGGTAGGGGGGGTGCAAGAGACCCAGTACTTC. The encoded protein is CSAPAVGGVQETQYF.

This clonotype was seen only once. This chain links TRBV4-1 with TRBJ2-5; 10 positions agree with TRBD2. V lost 3 bases and J lost 11; bases outside the gene matches: 15. CDR3 length: 16 amino acids. Per the germline V gene, CDR1 is MGHRA and CDR2 is YSYEKL. The CDR3 loop reads CASSHTKASGGTKQYF. For the CDR3, the DNA is TGCGCCAGCAGCCATACAAAGGCTAGCGGGGGTACGAAGCAGTACTTC.

The chain carries TRBV6-2 or TRBV6-3 and TRBJ2-3; TRBD2 aligns across 14 bases. The germline V gene encodes CDR1 MNHEY and CDR2 SVGEGT. This CDR3 has 19 residues. The V gene end was trimmed by 4 bases and the J gene end by 14 bases; junction bases not matched to a gene: 23. This CDR3 reads CASSSPLTSGRAYVRYAYF. CDR3 DNA: TGTGCCAGCAGTTCTCCCCTGACTAGCGGGAGGGCCTATGTACGATACGCGTATTTT.

This clonotype was recorded only once. V and J are TRBV5-1 and TRBJ2-1; the D is unclear. Per germline, CDR1 SGHRS and CDR2 YFSETQ. Between the trimmed V and J ends, which lost 3 bases and 0 bases, there was a span of 7 bases. The CDR3 has 14 residues. The CDR3, as DNA: TGCGCCAGCAGCTCCTCCACCTCCTACAATGAGCAGTTCTTC. Protein product: CASSSSTSYNEQFF.

This clonotype showed up many times. This chain uses TRBV27 with TRBJ2-5; D is possibly TRBD2 (6 bases). CDR1 MNHEY and CDR2 SMNVEV come from the germline V gene (reference sequence). The CDR3 consists of 13 residues. V was pared by 6 bases and J by 3 bases, with 11 bases between. The CDR3 DNA follows: TGTGCCAGCAGCCATCGGGAGAAAGAGACCCAGTACTTC. This translates into CASSHREKETQYF.

The rearrangement uses TRBV20-1 and TRBJ2-7; D remains unclear. Germline lookup yields CDR1 DFQATT and CDR2 SNEGSKA (reference sequence). The length of the CDR3 is 15 residues. V gave up 0 bases and J gave up 0 bases, with 12 bases separating them. The CDR3 DNA sequence: TGCAGTGCTAGAGACGAGCAGACGAGCTCCTACGAGCAGTACTTC. It specifies CSARDEQTSSYEQYF.